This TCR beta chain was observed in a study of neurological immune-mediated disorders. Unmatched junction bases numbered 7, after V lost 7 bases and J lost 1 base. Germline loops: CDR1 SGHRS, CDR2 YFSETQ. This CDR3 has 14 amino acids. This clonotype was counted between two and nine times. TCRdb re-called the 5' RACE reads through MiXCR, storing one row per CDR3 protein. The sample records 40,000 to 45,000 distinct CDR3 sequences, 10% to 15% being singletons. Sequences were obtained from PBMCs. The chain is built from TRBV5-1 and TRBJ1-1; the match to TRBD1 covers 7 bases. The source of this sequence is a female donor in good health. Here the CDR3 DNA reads TGCGCCAGCGGTAGGGGACAGCCGAACACTGAAGCTTTCTTT. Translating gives CASGRGQPNTEAFF.